This passage covers 27 T cell receptor beta chains from one sample sequenced in a study of T cell responses to AZD1222 COVID-19 vaccine. The assay was immunoSEQ multiplex PCR, and TCRdb's table has in-frame clones only and misses some. Of around 120,000 clones in the sample, approximately 93% were seen once. Sequencing was performed on peripheral blood, taken on day 0 of AZD1222 vaccination. These receptors were collected from an adult in good health.

Only one count was recorded for this clone. The chain joins TRBV5-1 to TRBJ2-7; TRBD1 matches at 11 bases. The CDR3 has 16 amino acids. V shed 2 bases, J shed 1 base, and the junction held 5 bases outside the gene matches. Germline CDR1 reads SGHRS; CDR2 reads YFSETQ. The CDR3: CASSLYGQGASYEQYF. DNA of the CDR3: TGCGCCAGCAGCTTATACGGACAGGGGGCTTCCTACGAGCAGTACTTC. The full variable domain, completed using reference TRBV5-1 and TRBJ2-7, is KAGVTQTPRYLIKTRGQQVTLSCSPISGHRSVSWYQQTPGQGLQFLFEYFSETQRNKGNFPGRFSGRQFSNSRSEMNVSTLELGDSALYLCASSLYGQGASYEQYFGPGTRLTVT.

The V call is TRBV25-1, the J call TRBJ1-6; 7 bases are shared with TRBD1. V lost 3 bases and J lost 5; bases outside the gene matches: 10. This CDR3 contains 17 residues. Germline-derived CDR1 and CDR2 are MGHDK and SYGVNS. For the CDR3, the DNA is TGTGCCAGCAGTGACCCCACAGGGGCAATCGATAATTCACCCCTCCACTTT. The encoded protein is CASSDPTGAIDNSPLHF.

Concerning this clone itself: Germline and junction disagree at one end, which may indicate a read error. The chain couples TRBV5-3 to TRBJ2-1; the match to TRBD2 covers 11 bases. TRBV5-3 is an open reading frame whose function is uncertain. The CDR3 has 11 amino acids. The CDR3: CARKGTSGSLF. The CDR3 region has the DNA TGTGCCAGAAAAGGGACTAGCGGTTCACTCTTC.

This clone was seen only a few times. The gene calls are TRBV5-1 and TRBJ1-2; no firm D call. This CDR3 comprises 13 residues. Trimming shortened V by 2 bases and J by 5 bases, and 10 bases separated the two germline ends. Per germline, CDR1 SGHRS and CDR2 YFSETQ. CDR3 amino acids: CASSFEEGYGYTF. CDR3 nucleotides: TGCGCCAGCAGCTTCGAAGAAGGATATGGCTACACCTTC.

The rearrangement uses TRBV9 and TRBJ1-2; D remains unclear. This CDR3 has 15 residues. Germline CDR1 reads SGDLS; CDR2 reads YYNGEE. V lost 3 bases and J lost 4, with 16 bases in between. The CDR3 loop reads CASSDPGGLAYGYTF. The DNA for the CDR3 is TGTGCCAGCAGCGACCCGGGAGGGCTGGCCTATGGCTACACCTTC.

The gene calls are TRBV27 and TRBJ2-7; weak D call: TRBD2 (5 bases). Germline V gene sequence: CDR1 MNHEY, CDR2 SMNVEV (reference sequence). This CDR3 has 14 amino acids. The V end was cut by 3 bases, the J end by 2 bases, with 11 bases between. As DNA, the CDR3 is TGTGCCAGCAGTTTGGCGAGGGAGACCTACGAGCAGTACTTC. This codes for CASSLARETYEQYF.

V and J are TRBV24-1 and TRBJ1-5; 12 bases agree with TRBD1. Germline values: CDR1 KGHDR, CDR2 SFDVKD. Losses at the gene ends were 5 bases for V and 3 bases for J; bases not matched to a gene: 10. The CDR3 extends over 18 amino acids. As DNA, the CDR3 is TGTGCCACCAGTGGAACTGGGACAGGGGGCGACCCCAATCAGCCCCAGCATTTT. Encoded protein: CATSGTGTGGDPNQPQHF.

This chain uses TRBV6-5 with TRBJ2-7; TRBD2 agrees at 9 bases. V lost 7 bases to trimming and J lost 5 bases; unmatched junction nucleotides: 9. Germline V gene data show CDR1 as MNHEY and CDR2 as SVGAGI. The CDR3 runs to 14 residues. CDR3 nucleotide sequence: TGTGCCAGCATGGGTAGCGGGAGTATCAACGAGCAGTACTTC. Encoded protein: CASMGSGSINEQYF.

The chain uses TRBV10-1 and TRBJ2-7; possibly TRBD1 for D (5 bases). The V gene's germline CDR1 is WNHNN and CDR2 SYGVQD (reference sequence). The CDR3 spans 12 residues. With 3 bases removed from V and 4 bases from J, the gap between germline ends came to 7 bases. CDR3 protein: CASSEQAYEQYF. The CDR3 DNA reads TGCGCCAGCAGTGAACAGGCATACGAGCAGTACTTC.

The CDR3 is CASSQSPSAGGWYEQYF. CDR3 sequence (DNA): TGTGCCAGTAGTCAATCTCCCTCTGCGGGAGGTTGGTACGAGCAGTACTTC. The chain joins TRBV19 to TRBJ2-7, with TRBD2 matching 8 bases. V was pared by 5 bases and J by 4 bases, with 16 bases of the junction left unmatched. Germline V CDR1 and CDR2: LNHDA, SQIVND (reference sequence). The CDR3 loop spans 17 amino acids.

This chain uses TRBV9 with TRBJ1-4; 9 bases map to TRBD1. Germline V CDR1 and CDR2: SGDLS, YYNGEE. After removal of 3 bases from V and 5 bases from J, the junction contained 2 bases not matched to a gene. CDR3 length: 14 residues. CDR3 amino acids: CASSGGTGNEKLFF. CDR3 in DNA: TGTGCCAGCAGCGGGGGGACAGGGAATGAAAAACTGTTTTTT.

The chain is built from TRBV27 and TRBJ2-6; D is possibly TRBD2 (5 bases). CDR3 length equals 16 residues. V lost 2 bases and J lost 2, with 10 bases in between. CDR1 MNHEY and CDR2 SMNVEV come from the germline V gene (reference sequence). CDR3 DNA sequence: TGTGCCAGCAGTTTAGGTCGGGGAACTGGGGCCAACGTCCTGACTTTC. This gives the protein CASSLGRGTGANVLTF. Variable domain in full (rest from reference TRBV27 and TRBJ2-6): EAQVTQNPRYLITVTGKKLTVTCSQNMNHEYMSWYRQDPGLGLRQIYYSMNVEVTDKGDVPEGYKVSRKEKRNFPLILESPSPNQTSLYFCASSLGRGTGANVLTFGAGSRLTVL.

The rearrangement uses TRBV4-2 and TRBJ2-1; 10 bases map to TRBD2. CDR1 and CDR2 (germline): LGHNA, YNFKEQ. The CDR3 runs to 17 residues. The V and J ends lost 3 bases and 5 bases, in that order; junction bases with no gene match: 10. Here the CDR3 reads CASSHALAGGIDNEQFF. The CDR3 coding sequence is TGTGCCAGCAGCCATGCTTTAGCGGGAGGTATAGACAATGAGCAGTTCTTC.

This rearrangement joins TRBV28 to TRBJ2-3; 8 bases line up with TRBD1. Germline CDR1 and CDR2: MDHEN and SYDVKM. With 7 bases clipped from V and 2 bases from J, the junction kept 5 bases outside the gene matches. CDR3 length: 14 amino acids. CDR3 region: CASTPGQVTDTQYF. CDR3 sequence (DNA): TGTGCCAGCACGCCGGGACAGGTCACAGATACGCAGTATTTT.

The CDR3 protein is CASSLFLVVGYGYTF. The DNA for the CDR3 is TGTGCCAGCAGCTTGTTCCTGGTAGTTGGCTATGGCTACACCTTC. The chain employs TRBV5-6 and TRBJ1-2, with no clear D. CDR1 SGHDT and CDR2 YYEEEE come from the germline V gene. The length of the CDR3 is 15 residues. Deletions cut 1 base from V and 4 bases from J, with 14 bases between. The full variable domain, rest sourced from reference TRBV5-6 and TRBJ1-2, is DAGVTQSPTHLIKTRGQQVTLRCSPKSGHDTVSWYQQALGQGPQFIFQYYEEEERQRGNFPDRFSGHQFPNYSSELNVNALLLGDSALYLCASSLFLVVGYGYTFGSGTRLTVV.

The V call is TRBV11-2, the J call TRBJ2-7; a possible D gene is TRBD2 (6 bases). The length of the CDR3 is 15 residues. Germline V gene sequence: CDR1 SGHAT, CDR2 FQNNGV. Between the trimmed V and J ends, which lost 4 bases and 3 bases, there was a span of 16 bases. The CDR3: CASSSVPGVNYEQYF. DNA for the CDR3: TGTGCCAGCAGCTCAGTTCCGGGAGTGAACTACGAGCAGTACTTC.

V and J are TRBV7-8 and TRBJ2-5; 8 bases are a match to TRBD2. The germline gives CDR1 SGHVS, CDR2 FQNEAQ. Germline trimming cut 0 bases from V and 3 bases from J; bases unmatched to any gene: 0. CDR3 length: 14 residues. The DNA for the CDR3 is TGTGCCAGCAGCTTAGCAGCGGGAGAAGAGACCCAGTACTTC. Residues: CASSLAAGEETQYF.

The rearrangement links TRBV19 to TRBJ1-6, with TRBD1 matching over 10 bases. After removal of 9 bases from V and 9 bases from J, the junction contained 8 bases not matched to a gene. CDR1 LNHDA and CDR2 SQIVND come from the germline V gene (reference sequence). The CDR3 length is 14 residues. The CDR3 DNA reads TGTGCCAGCGGACGTGGGACAGGGGTTTCACCCCTCCACTTT. Protein sequence: CASGRGTGVSPLHF.

This clone was seen a few times. V usage is TRBV6-4 and J usage is TRBJ2-2; D gene ambiguous. V lost 0 bases to trimming and J lost 2 bases, with 4 bases between them. This CDR3 contains 14 residues. In germline, CDR1 is MRHNA, CDR2 SNTAGT. CDR3 bases: TGTGCCAGCAGTGACTCGGTAAACACCGGGGAGCTGTTTTTT. Protein sequence: CASSDSVNTGELFF.

The chain combines TRBV6-5 with TRBJ2-1; 8 bases are shared with TRBD2. V lost 8 bases and J lost 0; bases outside the gene matches: 6. CDR1 and CDR2 from the germline V gene are MNHEY and SVGAGI. This CDR3 has 15 amino acids. The CDR3 DNA reads as TGTGCCAGCTCGAGCGGGAGCTCCTCCTACAATGAGCAGTTCTTC. Translation gives CASSSGSSSYNEQFF.

V and J are TRBV5-4 and TRBJ2-7; tentatively, D is TRBD1 or TRBD2 (5 bases each). The CDR3 is made up of 17 amino acids. V was shortened by 4 bases and J by 0 bases, with 20 bases between the two germline ends. Germline CDR1 and CDR2: SGHNT and YYREEE (reference sequence). As DNA, the CDR3 is TGTGCCAGCAGCGTGGGTACCCTAACTAGGGGCTCCTACGAGCAGTACTTC. This sequence encodes CASSVGTLTRGSYEQYF.

The chain recombines TRBV6-5 with TRBJ1-1, with D unclear. Germline CDR1 is MNHEY and CDR2 is SVGAGI. The V end lost 6 bases, the J end lost 3 bases, and 11 bases lay between the germline ends. This CDR3 has 13 residues. For the CDR3, the DNA is TGTGCCAGCAGCTTGCGGCTGGACACTGAAGCTTTCTTT. It encodes CASSLRLDTEAFF.

The rearrangement links TRBV7-2 to TRBJ1-3; 7 bases agree with TRBD1. The CDR3 has 14 amino acids. Germline CDR1 is SGHTA and CDR2 is FQGNSA. The V segment lost 1 base and the J segment 3 bases; nucleotides outside the gene matches: 0. The CDR3 loop reads CASSLDRGGNTIYF. The CDR3 DNA sequence: TGTGCCAGCAGCTTAGACAGGGGTGGAAACACCATATATTTT.

V is TRBV25-1 and J is TRBJ1-5; D not resolved. CDR1 is MGHDK, CDR2 SYGVNS, per germline. Trimming cost V 2 bases and J 5 bases, with 10 bases left between them. This CDR3 has 14 residues. CDR3 DNA sequence: TGTGCCAGCAGTGAAGAGTTGTCCTATCAGCCCCAGCATTTT. Translated, it gives CASSEELSYQPQHF.

DNA for the CDR3: TGTGCCAGCAGCGTAGTTCCGGGGAACACTGAAGCTTTCTTT. It specifies CASSVVPGNTEAFF. The V gene is TRBV9, the J gene TRBJ1-1, with D uncertain. CDR1 and CDR2 from the germline V gene are SGDLS and YYNGEE. The CDR3 has 14 amino acids. Deletions cut 0 bases from V and 1 base from J, with 7 bases between.

The rearrangement links TRBV7-3 to TRBJ2-2, with TRBD1 matching over 8 bases. Germline V CDR1 and CDR2: SGHTA, FQGTGA. CDR3 size: 17 residues. V lost 3 bases to trimming and J lost 0 bases; unmatched junction nucleotides: 6. CDR3 amino acids: CASSFGQGAANTGELFF. CDR3 coding DNA: TGTGCCAGCAGCTTTGGCCAGGGGGCAGCGAACACCGGGGAGCTGTTTTTT.

This clone was seen just once. This sequence joins TRBV9 and TRBJ1-1, with 11 bases identical to TRBD1. CDR1 is SGDLS and CDR2 is YYNGEE in the germline V gene. The V and J ends lost 4 bases and 7 bases, in that order; junction bases with no gene match: 6. The CDR3 contains 14 residues. CDR3: CASSSGTGGIEAFF. The CDR3 DNA sequence: TGTGCCAGCAGCTCCGGGACAGGGGGGATTGAAGCTTTCTTT.